This TCR beta chain is drawn from a study of CD8 T cells in ankylosing spondylitis (dated 2017 in TCRdb). General notes on the study: To find TCR variants linked to disease, the study profiled T cell receptor beta repertoires in ankylosing spondylitis patients and healthy donors. The whole study cohort included over 85 healthy donors and 25 or so ankylosing spondylitis patients. Samples of peripheral blood were taken, and for ankylosing spondylitis patients, synovial fluid was collected as well.

Sequencing took place on an Illumina HiSeq 2500. Quantitative 5'-RACE with molecular barcodes was used to prepare TCR beta libraries. For the original study's pipeline: A new computational method, built on a probabilistic model of VDJ rearrangement, was used to identify disease-linked TCR variants. TCRdb handled the public reads itself, with Q25 trimming in fastp and clone calling in MiXCR, and kept productive beta chains. Identical CDR3 proteins give one entry, which carries the most common genes and DNA. It is TCRdb's table, rather than the study itself, that gives the V and J calls and clone size. The table for this sample lists under 250,000 distinct CDR3 sequences; under 30% of them were counted only once. The ten biggest clones cover roughly 6.7% of the sample. For CDR1 and CDR2, the germline V gene (reference sequence) lists SGHAT and FQDESV. V lost 1 base and J lost 3 bases; the stretch between them is 8 bases long. Measured from the cysteine to the phenylalanine, the CDR3 is 14 residues long. Just the 42-base CDR3 DNA is kept, in frame starting at base 1.

This clonotype has at least ten counts. Its antigen remains unidentified. No base quality information exists; no much larger clone differs at one position. Broad study findings and their caveats: According to the report, matched synovial fluid samples from ankylosing spondylitis patients were significantly enriched for the disease-linked clones. The disease-linked clones had a CD8+ phenotype and were found at relatively low frequencies in peripheral blood. Blood from ankylosing spondylitis patients appeared to be characterized by a TCR beta motif composed of about 8 highly homologous amino acid variants. Some motif variants were previously reported in synovial fluid and blood of reactive arthritis patients, suggesting common disease-initiation mechanisms.

This receptor was identified in a male donor with ankylosing spondylitis or in good health (not recorded which). The sequence joins TRBV11-1 to TRBJ2-3; confidence is insufficient to name the D gene. The source material was blood, either unsorted or a sorted T cell fraction (not recorded which). The CDR3 protein sequence reads: CASSLDPRTDTQYF. The bases read TGTGCCAGCAGCTTAGACCCCAGAACAGATACGCAGTATTTT.